Included here is one T cell receptor beta chain sequence, with context. Its antigen is not yet known. Per-nucleotide qualities are absent, and no much larger clonotype sits a single base away. For sequencing of the TCRbeta CDR3 region, genomic DNA was extracted from the sorted cells. The immunoSEQ Assay was used to sequence the TCRbeta CDR3 regions. The source is immuneACCESS, and TCRdb retained only in-frame sequences with V and J called. Part of the clones is not carried over; for the studies checked, unresolved V genes explain less than half of this, and the remainder is unexplained. For this sample the table gives 72,000 or so clones, of which 75% to 90% were detected only once. Approximately 1.4% of the sample is in the top ten clones. These data originate in a study of OX40 agonist ivuxolimab in advanced cancers. In terms of the full investigation: Ivuxolimab, which targeted the costimulatory receptor OX40 (CD134), was an agonistic, fully human IgG2 monoclonal antibody. Of the roughly 52 dose-escalation patients, hepatocellular carcinoma was present in some 19, melanoma in around 15, renal cell carcinoma in 9 and head and neck cancer in 9. Intravenous ivuxolimab was administered to patients every 2 weeks at six dose levels: 0.01, 0.1, 0.3, 1.5, 3 and 10 mg/kg. Peripheral TCRbeta sequencing aimed to test whether ivuxolimab altered TCR sequence diversity and caused clonal T-cell expansion. A male proportion of around 83% and a mean age of approximately 61 years, ranging from about 20 to 85, were recorded for the dose-escalation cohort. Partial responses were achieved by three dose-escalation patients, of whom one had hepatocellular carcinoma and two had cutaneous melanoma. Prior anti-PD-1, anti-PD-L1 or anti-CTLA-4 therapy was permitted, and approximately 40% of dose-escalation patients had received checkpoint inhibitors. The paper describes the monotherapy dose-escalation part (N ≈ 50 patients) of the phase I trial of ivuxolimab. Overall study results and their limits: In partial responders in the 0.1-3.0 mg/kg groups, normalized peripheral clonal expansion was found to be among the lowest, especially among CD8+ T cells. Which antigens the clonally expanded peripheral T cells were specific for was not determined. After ivuxolimab, CD8+ T cells had more expanded clones than CD4+ T cells on average. Low levels of normalized T-cell clonal expansion were also seen in some nonresponding patients. At doses from 0.1 to 3.0 mg/kg, clonal expansion was seen in both CD4+ and CD8+ blood T cells between baseline and week 6.

Patients with autoimmune disease history or receiving systemic immunosuppression were excluded from the trial. Peripheral blood for TCR sequencing was collected from all dose cohorts at baseline, on cycle 4 day 1, and on cycle 7 day 1. Samples were obtained from an open-label, multicenter, first-in-human phase I dose-escalation trial of ivuxolimab. The trial enrolled adults with locally advanced or metastatic head and neck squamous cell, hepatocellular, melanoma or renal cell carcinoma. CD4+ and CD8+ T cells were sorted separately from peripheral blood before TCR sequencing. According to the germline V gene, CDR1 reads SGHAT and CDR2 reads FQNNGV. Including cysteine and phenylalanine, the CDR3 has 17 amino acids. Kept here is only the CDR3 DNA, which spans 51 bases and is read in frame from base 1. Germline trimming: 2 bases from V, 5 bases from J; junction bases outside gene matches: 12.

Sample: CD4+ or CD8+ T cells sorted from blood, taken in a trial of the OX40 agonist ivuxolimab. Recombination joined TRBV11-2 with TRBJ2-7; TRBD2 lines up with 10 middle nucleotides. This receptor was taken from an adult with an advanced solid tumor such as melanoma, head and neck, liver or kidney cancer. The nucleotides are TGTGCCAGCAGCTTATTTTATGCTAGCGGGAGAGTCGACGAGCAGTACTTC. It is translated as CASSLFYASGRVDEQYF.